This T cell receptor beta chain came from a study of blood T cell repertoires in COVID-19. Study information: Acute and convalescent COVID-19 specimens originated in the United States, Italy and Spain. PBMCs, B-cell-depleted T cells, or T cells were the source of the cDNA or gDNA that made up the material.

The authors' processing: The assay estimated nucleated cells by amplifying reference gene primers. Method: immunoSEQ multiplex PCR; TCRdb's copy keeps in-frame clones and lacks some. The DNA was the basis for D and trimming; V, J and clone size are from that table. The sample consists of around 150,000 clones, 78% of them appearing once. This CDR3 is 16 amino acids long. J gave up 5 bases and V 0 bases, and 5 bases lay outside the gene matches. Germline CDR1 reads SGDLS; CDR2 reads YYNGEE. V usage is TRBV9 and J usage is TRBJ2-5; 12 nucleotides line up with TRBD2. Sequencing was carried out using peripheral blood. This clonotype was obtained from a woman aged 80 or over with acute or convalescent COVID-19. The CDR3 is CASSVGASGRVETQYF. The CDR3, as DNA: TGTGCCAGCAGCGTAGGGGCTAGCGGGAGGGTGGAGACCCAGTACTTC.